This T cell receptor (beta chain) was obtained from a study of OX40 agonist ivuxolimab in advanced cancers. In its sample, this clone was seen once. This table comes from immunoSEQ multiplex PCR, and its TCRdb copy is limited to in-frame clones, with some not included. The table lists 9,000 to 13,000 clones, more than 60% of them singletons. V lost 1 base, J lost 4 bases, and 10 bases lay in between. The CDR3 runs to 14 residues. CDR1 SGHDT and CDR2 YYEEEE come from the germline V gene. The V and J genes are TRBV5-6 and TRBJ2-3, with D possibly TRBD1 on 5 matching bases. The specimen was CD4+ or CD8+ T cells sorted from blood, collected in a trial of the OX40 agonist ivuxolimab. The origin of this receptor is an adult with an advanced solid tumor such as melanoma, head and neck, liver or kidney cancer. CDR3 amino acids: CASSLISQADTQYF. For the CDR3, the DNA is TGTGCCAGCAGCTTGATTTCACAGGCAGATACGCAGTATTTT.